The 2 T cell receptor beta chains below come from one sample, sequenced in a study of cytomegalovirus exposure and HLA in healthy donors. In the PCR, 60 Vbeta and 13 Jbeta primers were used. Here immunoSEQ multiplex PCR was the method, and the copy in TCRdb shows in-frame clones only, minus some. The sample includes about 160,000 clones. Sequencing used PBMCs. The source is a man aged 25-45 years in good health and CMV-seronegative.

The chain's CDR3 is CASSVVLGELFF. For the CDR3, the DNA is TGTGCCAGCAGCGTAGTCCTCGGGGAGCTGTTTTTT. The V and J genes are TRBV9 and TRBJ2-2; D call uncertain. Trimming pared 0 bases from V and 7 bases from J, leaving 4 bases between. CDR3 length: 12 amino acids. Germline CDR1 and CDR2: SGDLS and YYNGEE.

The chain has TRBV25-1 and TRBJ2-7; tentative D call: TRBD2 (6 bases). Germline CDR1 reads MGHDK; CDR2 reads SYGVNS. The CDR3 extends over 14 amino acids. V lost 8 bases, J lost 1 base, and 15 bases lay in between. The chain's CDR3 is CASGRVGGSYEQYF. The CDR3 region has the DNA TGTGCCAGCGGCCGAGTCGGGGGATCCTACGAGCAGTACTTC.